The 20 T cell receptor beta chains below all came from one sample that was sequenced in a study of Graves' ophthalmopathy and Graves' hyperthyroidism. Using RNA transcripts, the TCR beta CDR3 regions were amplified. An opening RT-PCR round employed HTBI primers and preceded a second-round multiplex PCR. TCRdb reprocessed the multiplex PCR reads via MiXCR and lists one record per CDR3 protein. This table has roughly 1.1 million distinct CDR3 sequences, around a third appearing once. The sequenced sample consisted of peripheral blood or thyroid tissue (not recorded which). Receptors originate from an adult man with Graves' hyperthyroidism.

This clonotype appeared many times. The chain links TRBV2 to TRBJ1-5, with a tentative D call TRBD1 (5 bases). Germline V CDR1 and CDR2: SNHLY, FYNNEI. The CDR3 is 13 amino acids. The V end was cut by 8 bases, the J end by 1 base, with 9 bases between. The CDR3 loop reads CASVRASNQPQHF. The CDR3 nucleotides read TGTGCCAGCGTCAGGGCGAGCAATCAGCCCCAGCATTTT.

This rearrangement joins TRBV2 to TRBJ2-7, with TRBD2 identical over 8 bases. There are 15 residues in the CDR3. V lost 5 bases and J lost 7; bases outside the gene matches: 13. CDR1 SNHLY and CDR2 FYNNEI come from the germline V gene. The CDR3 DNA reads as TGTGCCAGCAGTTCCCTTCGGGGGGGGATGGGGGAGCAGTACTTC. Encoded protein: CASSSLRGGMGEQYF.

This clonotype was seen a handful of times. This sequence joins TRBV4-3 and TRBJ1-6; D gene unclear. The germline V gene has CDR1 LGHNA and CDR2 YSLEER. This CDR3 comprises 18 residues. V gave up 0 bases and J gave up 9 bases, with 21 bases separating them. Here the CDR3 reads CASSQDLEREIAPSPLHF. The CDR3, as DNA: TGCGCCAGCAGCCAAGATCTGGAGAGGGAGATAGCCCCTTCACCCCTCCACTTT.

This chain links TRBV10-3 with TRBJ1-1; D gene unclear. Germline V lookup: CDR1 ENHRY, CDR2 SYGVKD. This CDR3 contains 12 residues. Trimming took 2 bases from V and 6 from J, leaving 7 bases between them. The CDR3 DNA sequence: TGTGCCATCAGTGAGGTCCCGGCTGAAGCTTTCTTT. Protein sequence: CAISEVPAEAFF.

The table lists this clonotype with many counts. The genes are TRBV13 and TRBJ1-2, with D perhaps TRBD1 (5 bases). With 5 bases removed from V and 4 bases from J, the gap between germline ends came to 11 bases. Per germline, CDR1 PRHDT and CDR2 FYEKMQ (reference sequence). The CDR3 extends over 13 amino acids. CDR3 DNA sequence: TGTGCCAGCAGCGGTGGCGGGGCCTATGGCTACACCTTC. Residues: CASSGGGAYGYTF.

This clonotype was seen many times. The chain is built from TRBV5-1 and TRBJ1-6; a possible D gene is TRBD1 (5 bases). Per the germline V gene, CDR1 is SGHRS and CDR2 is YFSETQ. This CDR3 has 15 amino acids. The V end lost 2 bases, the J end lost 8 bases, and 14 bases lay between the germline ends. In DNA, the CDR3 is TGCGCCAGCAGCTTATCGGCCCCGGGGGATTCACCCCTCCACTTT. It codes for CASSLSAPGDSPLHF.

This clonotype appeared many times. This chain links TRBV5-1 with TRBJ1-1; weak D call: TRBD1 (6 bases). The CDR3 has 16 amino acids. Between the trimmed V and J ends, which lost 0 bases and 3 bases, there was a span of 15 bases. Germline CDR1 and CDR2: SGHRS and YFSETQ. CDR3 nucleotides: TGCGCCAGCAGCTTGGTAAGGTGGAGGGGGGACACTGAAGCTTTCTTT. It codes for CASSLVRWRGDTEAFF.

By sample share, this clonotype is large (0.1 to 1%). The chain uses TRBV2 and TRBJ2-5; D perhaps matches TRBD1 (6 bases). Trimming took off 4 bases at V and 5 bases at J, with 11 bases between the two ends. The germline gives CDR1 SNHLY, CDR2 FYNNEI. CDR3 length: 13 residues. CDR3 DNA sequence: TGTGCCAGCAGTGTGGGACAAATGGAGACCCAGTACTTC. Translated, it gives CASSVGQMETQYF.

The CDR3 protein is CASSARQNTEAFF. The DNA of the CDR3 is TGTGCCAGCTCCGCCCGCCAGAACACTGAAGCTTTCTTT. This chain connects TRBV12-3 or TRBV12-4 to TRBJ1-1, with D unclear. The CDR3 is 13 residues long. The germline V and J ends were trimmed by 8 bases and 1 base, with 11 bases remaining between them.

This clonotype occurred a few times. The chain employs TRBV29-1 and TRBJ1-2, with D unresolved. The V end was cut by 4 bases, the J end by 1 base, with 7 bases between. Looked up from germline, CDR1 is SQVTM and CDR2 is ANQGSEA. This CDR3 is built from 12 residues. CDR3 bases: TGCAGCGTTGTCGGGAATAACTATGGCTACACCTTC. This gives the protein CSVVGNNYGYTF.

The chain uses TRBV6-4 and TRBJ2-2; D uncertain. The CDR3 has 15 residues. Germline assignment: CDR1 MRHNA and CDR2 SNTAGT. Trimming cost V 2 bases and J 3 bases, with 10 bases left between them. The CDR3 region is CASSDTARHTGELFF. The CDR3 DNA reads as TGTGCCAGCAGTGACACTGCCAGACACACCGGGGAGCTGTTTTTT.

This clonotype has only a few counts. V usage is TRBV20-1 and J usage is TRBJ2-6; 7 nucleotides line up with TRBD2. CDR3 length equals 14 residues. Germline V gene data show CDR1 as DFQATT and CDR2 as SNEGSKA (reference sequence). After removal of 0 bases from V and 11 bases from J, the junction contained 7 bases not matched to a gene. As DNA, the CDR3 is TGCAGTGCTAGAGATGTGGGGGGGACCTACGTCCTGACTTTC. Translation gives CSARDVGGTYVLTF.

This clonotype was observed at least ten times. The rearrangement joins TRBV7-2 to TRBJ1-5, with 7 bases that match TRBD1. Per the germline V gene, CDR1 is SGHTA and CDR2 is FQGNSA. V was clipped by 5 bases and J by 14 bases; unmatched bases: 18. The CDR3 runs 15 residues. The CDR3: CASSEGGQGVPSEHF. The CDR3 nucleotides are TGTGCCAGCAGCGAGGGGGGGCAGGGGGTCCCCTCGGAGCATTTT. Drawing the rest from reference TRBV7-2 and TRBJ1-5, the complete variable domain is GAGVSQSPSNKVTEKGKDVELRCDPISGHTALYWYRQSLGQGLEFLIYFQGNSAPDKSGLPSDRFSAERTGGSVSTLTIQRTQQEDSAVYLCASSEGGQGVPSEHFGDGTRLSIL.

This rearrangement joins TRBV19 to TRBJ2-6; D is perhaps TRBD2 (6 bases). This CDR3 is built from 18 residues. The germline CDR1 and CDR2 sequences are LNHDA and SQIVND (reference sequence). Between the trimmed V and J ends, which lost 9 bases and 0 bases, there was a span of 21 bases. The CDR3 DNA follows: TGTGCCAGCAGGGACTTGGCGGAACAGAACTCTGGGGCCAACGTCCTGACTTTC. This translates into CASRDLAEQNSGANVLTF.

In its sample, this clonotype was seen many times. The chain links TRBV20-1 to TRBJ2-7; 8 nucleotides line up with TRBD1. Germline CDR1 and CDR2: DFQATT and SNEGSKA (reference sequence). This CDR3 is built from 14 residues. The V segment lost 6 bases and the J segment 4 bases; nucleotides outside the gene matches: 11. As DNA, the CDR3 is TGCAGTGCACCCCAAGGGACAGGTCGTTACGAGCAGTACTTC. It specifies CSAPQGTGRYEQYF.

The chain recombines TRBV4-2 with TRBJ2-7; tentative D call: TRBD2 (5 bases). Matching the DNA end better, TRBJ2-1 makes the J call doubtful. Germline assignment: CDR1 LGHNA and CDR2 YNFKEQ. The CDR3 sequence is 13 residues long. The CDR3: CASTVAGYNEQFF. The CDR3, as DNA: TGTGCCAGCACCGTGGCGGGCTACAATGAGCAGTTCTTC.

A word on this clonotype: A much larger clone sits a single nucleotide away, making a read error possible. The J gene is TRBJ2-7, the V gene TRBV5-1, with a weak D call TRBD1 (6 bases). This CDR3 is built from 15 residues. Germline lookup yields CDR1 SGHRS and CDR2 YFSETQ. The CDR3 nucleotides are TGCGCCAGCAGCTTGGGAGCAGGGGTTACCTACGAGCAGCACTTC. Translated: CASSLGAGVTYEQHF.

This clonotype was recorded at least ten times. The CDR3 loop is CASSQEPAYEQYF. The CDR3 nucleotides read TGTGCCAGCAGCCAAGAACCAGCCTACGAGCAGTACTTC. This chain links TRBV4-2 with TRBJ2-7; D is unclear. This CDR3 region has 13 residues. The ends were cut back, 0 bases at V and 2 bases at J, with 5 bases in the middle. The germline V gene encodes CDR1 LGHNA and CDR2 YNFKEQ.

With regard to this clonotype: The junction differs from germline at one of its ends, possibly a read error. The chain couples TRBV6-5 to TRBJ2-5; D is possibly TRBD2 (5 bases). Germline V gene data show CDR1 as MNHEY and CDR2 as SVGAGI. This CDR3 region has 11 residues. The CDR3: CASRFGKTQNF. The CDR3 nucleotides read TGTGCCAGCAGATTCGGGAAAACCCAGAACTTC.

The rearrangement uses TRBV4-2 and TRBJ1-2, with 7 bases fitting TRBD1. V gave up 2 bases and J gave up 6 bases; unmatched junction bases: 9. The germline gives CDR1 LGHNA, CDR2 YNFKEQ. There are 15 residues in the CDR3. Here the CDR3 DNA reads TGTGCCAGCAGCCAATACTCAGGGGGTTTCGATGGCTACACCTTC. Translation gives CASSQYSGGFDGYTF.